The 22 T cell receptor beta chains below come from one sample, sequenced in a study of T cells in Graves' hyperthyroidism and ophthalmopathy. Template material for amplifying TCR beta CDR3 regions consisted of RNA transcripts. With the HTBI primer set, the TCR CDR3 went through a first round of RT-PCR. TCRdb re-called the multiplex PCR reads with MiXCR, one entry per CDR3 protein. The data show approximately 360,000 distinct CDR3 sequences, with more than 15% seen just once and about a quarter held by the top ten. The sample was blood. The receptors originated from a woman younger than 30 with Graves' hyperthyroidism that later progressed to Graves' ophthalmopathy.

The rearrangement links TRBV7-8 to TRBJ2-1, with D possibly matching TRBD2 (6 bases). This CDR3 is built from 13 residues. CDR1 is SGHVS, CDR2 FQNEAQ, per germline. V was shortened by 4 bases and J by 6 bases, with 10 bases between the two germline ends. In DNA form, the CDR3 reads TGTGCCAGCAGCTCGGGACTCTCCAATGAGCAGTTCTTC. This codes for CASSSGLSNEQFF.

Ten or more counts support this clonotype. The gene calls are TRBV5-1 and TRBJ1-1, with TRBD1 as a possible D gene (6 bases). The germline V gene has CDR1 SGHRS and CDR2 YFSETQ. The V and J ends lost 0 bases and 0 bases respectively, with 15 bases between them. This CDR3 comprises 17 residues. DNA of the CDR3: TGCGCCAGCAGCTTGGAAAGTAGGGGGGTTTTGAACACTGAAGCTTTCTTT. The encoded protein is CASSLESRGVLNTEAFF.

This clonotype occurred many times. The rearrangement joins TRBV28 to TRBJ2-3, with D perhaps matching TRBD1 (6 bases). This CDR3 is built from 14 residues. Looked up from germline, CDR1 is MDHEN and CDR2 is SYDVKM. Trimming cost V 5 bases and J 4 bases, with 13 bases left between them. The DNA for the CDR3 is TGTGCCAGCAGTCAGGGGCGGGCTGCAGATACGCAGTATTTT. This gives the protein CASSQGRAADTQYF.

In this sample, this clonotype turned up many times. This sequence joins TRBV20-1 and TRBJ2-1; 15 bases agree with TRBD2. The CDR3 extends over 18 amino acids. Germline trimming cut 1 base from V and 4 bases from J; bases unmatched to any gene: 8. From germline, CDR1 is DFQATT and CDR2 SNEGSKA (reference sequence). The CDR3 sequence is CSARGTSGRAWRYNEQFF. As DNA, the CDR3 is TGCAGTGCTAGAGGGACTAGCGGGAGGGCCTGGCGGTACAATGAGCAGTTCTTC.

This clonotype was recorded at least ten times. The chain joins TRBV10-3 to TRBJ2-5; weak D call: TRBD2 (5 bases). The V gene's germline CDR1 is ENHRY and CDR2 SYGVKD. CDR3 length: 14 amino acids. V was clipped by 4 bases and J by 0 bases, with 9 bases between them. The DNA for the CDR3 is TGTGCCATCAGTGGTGGGGAGTACCAAGAGACCCAGTACTTC. It encodes CAISGGEYQETQYF.

The chain couples TRBV5-5 to TRBJ2-7; no reliable D call. Trimming shortened V by 2 bases and J by 3 bases, and 15 bases separated the two germline ends. Germline V lookup: CDR1 SGHKS, CDR2 YYEKEE (reference sequence). The CDR3 is 15 residues long. This CDR3 reads CASSLEPDPLYEQYF. The CDR3 nucleotides read TGTGCCAGCAGCTTAGAACCAGATCCCCTCTACGAGCAGTACTTC.

The chain joins TRBV6-5 to TRBJ2-2, with 7 positions matching TRBD2. Unmatched junction bases numbered 7, after V lost 0 bases and J lost 3 bases. The V gene's germline CDR1 is MNHEY and CDR2 SVGAGI. The CDR3 runs to 17 residues. CDR3 DNA: TGTGCCAGCAGTTACTCGAACGGACTAGAGTACACCGGGGAGCTGTTTTTT. This sequence encodes CASSYSNGLEYTGELFF.

This clonotype was counted many times. CDR3 amino acids: CASSYDRERYNEQFF. CDR3 DNA sequence: TGTGCCAGCAGTTACGACAGGGAGAGGTACAATGAGCAGTTCTTC. The chain recombines TRBV6-2 or TRBV6-3 with TRBJ2-1, with TRBD1 matching 7 bases. This CDR3 has 15 amino acids. Per germline, CDR1 MNHEY and CDR2 SVGEGT. After removal of 2 bases from V and 4 bases from J, the junction contained 5 bases not matched to a gene.

This clonotype was counted only a few times. The V and J genes are TRBV7-6 and TRBJ2-1; TRBD1 aligns across 10 bases. After removal of 4 bases from V and 8 bases from J, the junction contained 14 bases not matched to a gene. CDR1 is SGHVS, CDR2 FNYEAQ, per germline. CDR3 length: 17 residues. The CDR3 region is CASSYNRQGAVFDEQFF. Written as DNA, the CDR3 is TGTGCCAGCAGCTACAATCGACAGGGGGCTGTATTCGATGAGCAGTTCTTC.

This clonotype was counted ten times or more. The J gene is TRBJ2-7, the V gene TRBV28; D ambiguous. This CDR3 has 13 amino acids. Germline V gives CDR1 MDHEN, CDR2 SYDVKM. V was cut by 1 base and J by 9 bases, with 13 bases left in between. The CDR3 loop reads CASSLSEGVGQYF. CDR3 DNA sequence: TGTGCCAGCAGTTTATCCGAAGGAGTTGGGCAGTACTTC.

The CDR3 region is CASSLFDRGASGGYTF. DNA for the CDR3: TGTGCCAGCAGTTTATTTGACAGGGGGGCCTCGGGTGGCTACACCTTC. This chain connects TRBV28 to TRBJ1-2, with TRBD1 matching over 9 bases. Unmatched junction bases numbered 10, after V lost 1 base and J lost 7 bases. Germline CDR1 and CDR2: MDHEN and SYDVKM. CDR3 size: 16 residues.

In its sample, this clonotype was seen many times. The V call is TRBV20-1, the J call TRBJ2-5; 7 bases match TRBD2. Per the germline V gene, CDR1 is DFQATT and CDR2 is SNEGSKA (reference sequence). The CDR3 runs 15 residues. V was pared by 0 bases and J by 4 bases, with 8 bases of the junction left unmatched. In nucleotides, the CDR3 is TGCAGTGCTAGAGATTTCGGCGGGAGTTCAGAGACCCAGTACTTC. Amino acids: CSARDFGGSSETQYF.

There are many counts of this clonotype. The rearrangement links TRBV12-3 or TRBV12-4 to TRBJ2-7, with TRBD2 identical over 13 bases. The CDR3 has 15 residues. The trim removed 6 bases at V and 1 base at J, leaving 3 bases unmatched. The CDR3 spells CASRRTSGSSYEQYF. In DNA, the CDR3 is TGTGCCAGCAGGCGGACTAGCGGGAGTTCCTACGAGCAGTACTTC.

The chain has TRBV25-1 and TRBJ2-7; D is ambiguous. The CDR3 extends over 13 amino acids. Germline CDR1 reads MGHDK; CDR2 reads SYGVNS. Trimming shortened V by 5 bases and J by 5 bases, and 13 bases separated the two germline ends. The CDR3 here is CASSKARIHEQYF. DNA for the CDR3: TGTGCCAGCAGTAAAGCTAGAATCCACGAGCAGTACTTC.

This chain connects TRBV19 to TRBJ1-1; D uncertain. Trimming removed 4 bases at V and 3 bases at J, with 6 bases between. Germline CDR1 reads LNHDA; CDR2 reads SQIVND (reference sequence). CDR3 size: 12 residues. The CDR3 bases are TGTGCCAGTAGTACGAGGGACACTGAAGCTTTCTTT. Amino acid sequence: CASSTRDTEAFF.

This clonotype appeared a few times. V is TRBV18 and J is TRBJ1-6; D ambiguous. V was cut by 2 bases and J by 5 bases, with 7 bases left in between. Germline loops: CDR1 KGHSH, CDR2 LQKENI. The CDR3 extends over 14 amino acids. For the CDR3, the DNA is TGTGCCAGCTCACCAGCGGGAGATAATTCACCCCTCCACTTT. This translates into CASSPAGDNSPLHF.

This clonotype was recorded a few times. The genes are TRBV5-1 and TRBJ2-1; 7 bases align to TRBD2. The CDR3 covers 16 residues. With 0 bases clipped from V and 7 bases from J, the junction kept 10 bases outside the gene matches. Germline assignment: CDR1 SGHRS and CDR2 YFSETQ. The CDR3 DNA follows: TGCGCCAGCAGCTTGGTTCTAGCGGACGATAGGAATGAGCAGTTCTTC. It codes for CASSLVLADDRNEQFF.

With regard to this clonotype: A clone one base away is much larger, so this may be a read error. The chain couples TRBV10-3 to TRBJ2-5; TRBD1 matches 7 bases. This CDR3 comprises 14 residues. Germline V lookup: CDR1 ENHRY, CDR2 SYGVKD. CDR3: CAISNDRVQESQYF. CDR3 nucleotide sequence: TGTGCCATCAGCAACGACAGGGTTCAAGAGTCCCAGTACTTC.

V usage is TRBV7-9 and J usage is TRBJ1-3; no clear D. The CDR3 extends over 17 amino acids. Trimming removed 3 bases from V and 0 bases from J, with 15 bases in between. The germline CDR1 and CDR2 sequences are SEHNR and FQNEAQ (reference sequence). The chain's CDR3 is CASSFFNYVNSGNTIYF. The DNA for the CDR3 is TGTGCCAGCAGCTTTTTTAACTATGTTAACTCTGGAAACACCATATATTTT. Full variable domain (remainder filled in from reference TRBV7-9 and TRBJ1-3): DTGVSQNPRHKITKRGQNVTFRCDPISEHNRLYWYRQTLGQGPEFLTYFQNEAQLEKSRLLSDRFSAERPKGSFSTLEIQRTEQGDSAMYLCASSFFNYVNSGNTIYFGEGSWLTVV.

This clonotype has a handful of counts. The chain combines TRBV9 with TRBJ2-1; D perhaps matches TRBD1 (6 bases). The CDR3 loop spans 13 amino acids. V gave up 0 bases and J gave up 9 bases, with 10 bases separating them. Germline lookup yields CDR1 SGDLS and CDR2 YYNGEE. The CDR3 loop reads CASSVEGRGEQFF. CDR3 bases: TGTGCCAGCAGCGTAGAGGGCAGGGGTGAGCAGTTCTTC.

There are many counts of this clonotype. The V call is TRBV12-3 or TRBV12-4, the J call TRBJ2-5; D gene ambiguous. The CDR3 runs 14 residues. Trimming pared 2 bases from V and 1 base from J, leaving 8 bases between. CDR3: CASSLQPRQETQYF. In nucleotides, the CDR3 is TGTGCCAGCAGTTTACAACCCCGCCAAGAGACCCAGTACTTC.

This clonotype turned up a few times. V and J are TRBV27 and TRBJ2-7; no firm D call. Germline values: CDR1 MNHEY, CDR2 SMNVEV (reference sequence). The CDR3 runs to 11 residues. The ends were cut back, 3 bases at V and 9 bases at J, with 9 bases in the middle. CDR3 amino acids: CASSFLRLQYF. The CDR3 DNA follows: TGTGCCAGCAGTTTTCTACGGTTGCAGTACTTC.